Presented here are 21 T cell receptor beta chains from one specimen sequenced in a study of blood T cell repertoires in COVID-19. Data came from immunoSEQ multiplex PCR; TCRdb stores just in-frame clones and leaves some out. The profile shows 250,000 to 400,000 clones, about 90% of them singletons. The sample was peripheral blood. The receptors stem from a woman aged 25 to 39 with COVID-19, enrolled during active disease.

The genes are TRBV27 and TRBJ2-5; 13 bases are shared with TRBD2. CDR1 and CDR2 from the germline V gene are MNHEY and SMNVEV (reference sequence). The V segment lost 5 bases and the J segment 5 bases; nucleotides outside the gene matches: 20. This CDR3 has 20 amino acids. The CDR3 sequence: CASSPRRTGTSGIGGETQYF. The CDR3 DNA is TGTGCCAGCAGTCCCAGGCGTACCGGGACTAGCGGGATAGGAGGTGAGACCCAGTACTTC.

This chain uses TRBV29-1 with TRBJ2-1, with 8 bases aligning to TRBD2. Looked up from germline, CDR1 is SQVTM and CDR2 is ANQGSEA. The CDR3 is 13 amino acids. The junction had 7 bases not matched to a gene; V was cut back by 3 bases and J by 9 bases. CDR3 in DNA: TGCAGCGTTGACCAAAGCGGGAGCGGTGAGCAGTTCTTC. Its protein product is CSVDQSGSGEQFF.

This sequence joins TRBV5-8 and TRBJ2-7; TRBD2 matches 11 bases. In germline, CDR1 is SGHTS, CDR2 YDEGEE. This CDR3 contains 16 residues. The trim removed 0 bases at V and 3 bases at J, leaving 5 bases unmatched. The CDR3 DNA sequence: TGTGCCAGCAGCTTGGCGGGACTAGCGGCTTACTACGAGCAGTACTTC. It codes for CASSLAGLAAYYEQYF. Full variable domain (outside the CDR3, taken from reference TRBV5-8 and TRBJ2-7): EAGVTQSPTHLIKTRGQQATLRCSPISGHTSVYWYQQALGLGLQFLLWYDEGEERNRGNFPPRFSGRQFPNYSSELNVNALELEDSALYLCASSLAGLAAYYEQYFGPGTRLTVT.

V usage is TRBV30 and J usage is TRBJ2-7; TRBD2 aligns across 7 bases. CDR3 length equals 13 residues. Germline values: CDR1 GTSNPN, CDR2 SVGIG (reference sequence). Trimming took 1 base from V and 3 from J; bases not matched to a gene: 3. CDR3 amino acids: CAWSAGLGYEQYF. The CDR3 coding sequence is TGTGCCTGGAGTGCTGGACTAGGCTACGAGCAGTACTTC.

This clone was seen just once. The J gene is TRBJ1-5, the V gene TRBV27, with D uncertain. This CDR3 has 10 residues. Germline values: CDR1 MNHEY, CDR2 SMNVEV (reference sequence). Trimming removed 9 bases from V and 5 bases from J, with 5 bases in between. The CDR3 sequence: CASPYQPQHF. In DNA, the CDR3 is TGTGCCAGTCCTTATCAGCCCCAGCATTTT.

This clone was seen only once. The chain carries TRBV5-5 and TRBJ2-6; the D gene is possibly TRBD1 (6 bases). CDR3 length: 17 amino acids. Germline-derived CDR1 and CDR2 are SGHKS and YYEKEE (reference sequence). V was trimmed by 2 bases and J by 3 bases, leaving 15 bases between them. The CDR3 nucleotides read TGTGCCAGCAGCTTACGTACAGGGATGAGTGGGGCCAACGTCCTGACTTTC. It specifies CASSLRTGMSGANVLTF.

The chain couples TRBV5-4 to TRBJ2-7; 7 bases match TRBD2. Germline trimming cut 4 bases from V and 6 bases from J; bases unmatched to any gene: 7. The CDR3 is made up of 13 amino acids. The germline CDR1 and CDR2 sequences are SGHNT and YYREEE (reference sequence). CDR3 in DNA: TGTGCCAGCAGCCGAACCGGCGGGGGCGAGCAGTACTTC. It is translated as CASSRTGGGEQYF.

The V gene is TRBV9, the J gene TRBJ2-3; 11 bases map to TRBD2. J was trimmed by 4 bases and V by 2 bases; bases with no gene match: 3. Looked up from germline, CDR1 is SGDLS and CDR2 is YYNGEE. The CDR3 runs to 15 residues. The chain's CDR3 is CASSVIAGGPDTQYF. The CDR3 bases are TGTGCCAGCAGCGTGATAGCGGGAGGGCCAGATACGCAGTATTTT.

V is TRBV6-6 and J is TRBJ1-2; 8 nucleotides agree with TRBD1. V lost 6 bases, J lost 3 bases, and 3 bases stayed unmatched. CDR3 length equals 13 residues. From germline, CDR1 is MNHNY and CDR2 SVGAGI (reference sequence). The CDR3 region has the DNA TGTGCCAGCAGGGACAGGGCAGACTATGGCTACACCTTC. Amino acids: CASRDRADYGYTF.

The chain has TRBV27 and TRBJ2-7; 9 bases line up with TRBD1. The V gene end was trimmed by 6 bases and the J gene end by 2 bases; junction bases not matched to a gene: 5. The length of the CDR3 is 14 residues. Germline CDR1 is MNHEY and CDR2 is SMNVEV (reference sequence). The CDR3 protein is CASRWGQGPYEQYF. In DNA, the CDR3 is TGTGCCAGCAGGTGGGGACAGGGTCCCTACGAGCAGTACTTC.

The count of this clone is one. V is TRBV28 and J is TRBJ2-2; 9 bases fit TRBD1. Germline V gives CDR1 MDHEN, CDR2 SYDVKM. The junction had 9 bases not matched to a gene; V was cut back by 5 bases and J by 5 bases. CDR3 length equals 16 residues. Here the CDR3 reads CASSPSGTGSTGELFF. The CDR3 nucleotides read TGTGCCAGCAGTCCCTCCGGGACAGGGTCTACCGGGGAGCTGTTTTTT.

Concerning this clone: One junction end disagrees with the germline gene, perhaps due to a read error. This chain links TRBV7-8 with TRBJ2-1, with a tentative D call TRBD2 (5 bases). The CDR3 has 15 amino acids. Germline assignment: CDR1 SGHVS and CDR2 FQNEAQ. The CDR3 loop reads CASSSRVETPLRGIF. In nucleotides, the CDR3 is TGTGCCAGCAGCTCCCGGGTCGAAACCCCCCTTCGGGGAATCTTC.

The CDR3 DNA sequence: TGTGCCAGTAGTATTACCGGGACAGGGGAATATGGCTACACCTTC. Translated, it gives CASSITGTGEYGYTF. The chain links TRBV19 to TRBJ1-2; 10 bases map to TRBD1. CDR1 is LNHDA, CDR2 SQIVND, per germline (reference sequence). The ends lost 3 bases at V and 5 bases at J; junction bases unmatched: 6. This CDR3 contains 15 residues.

The rearrangement joins TRBV29-1 to TRBJ2-7; D gene uncertain. This CDR3 contains 12 residues. From germline, CDR1 is SQVTM and CDR2 ANQGSEA. V dropped 6 bases and J dropped 0 bases, with 9 bases sitting between them. The CDR3 spells CSVTRSSYEQYF. Written as DNA, the CDR3 is TGCAGCGTCACAAGGAGCTCCTACGAGCAGTACTTC.

V gene TRBV4-1 combines with J gene TRBJ2-7; 9 nucleotides agree with TRBD1. V was clipped by 4 bases and J by 4 bases; unmatched bases: 5. The CDR3 runs 14 residues. Germline loops: CDR1 MGHRA, CDR2 YSYEKL. The CDR3 protein is CASSLGTGSYEQYF. Written as DNA, the CDR3 is TGCGCCAGCAGCCTCGGGACAGGGTCGTACGAGCAGTACTTC.

The chain carries TRBV7-9 and TRBJ2-7; 8 bases are shared with TRBD1. This CDR3 contains 15 residues. The V gene's germline CDR1 is SEHNR and CDR2 FQNEAQ (reference sequence). J lost 2 bases, V lost 5 bases, and 8 bases had no gene match. The CDR3 DNA follows: TGTGCCAGCAGCCAAAAGACAGGGGCACCCTACGAGCAGTACTTC. It codes for CASSQKTGAPYEQYF. Full variable domain (missing parts from reference TRBV7-9 and TRBJ2-7): DTGVSQNPRHKITKRGQNVTFRCDPISEHNRLYWYRQTLGQGPEFLTYFQNEAQLEKSRLLSDRFSAERPKGSFSTLEIQRTEQGDSAMYLCASSQKTGAPYEQYFGPGTRLTVT.

The rearrangement joins TRBV30 to TRBJ1-5; TRBD1 is a possible D gene (6 bases). Germline V CDR1 and CDR2: GTSNPN, SVGIG (reference sequence). The CDR3 consists of 14 residues. Trimming cost V 0 bases and J 7 bases, with 13 bases left between them. DNA for the CDR3: TGTGCCTGGAGTGTAACGACAGGCTTACAGCCCCAGCATTTT. Translating it yields CAWSVTTGLQPQHF.

The chain employs TRBV2 and TRBJ2-5, with D unresolved. The CDR3 covers 11 residues. From germline, CDR1 is SNHLY and CDR2 FYNNEI. Between the trimmed V and J ends, which lost 5 bases and 5 bases, there was a span of 6 bases. CDR3 sequence (DNA): TGTGCCAGCAGTTTATATGAGACCCAGTACTTC. It translates to CASSLYETQYF.

As for this clone: Other DNA sequences from this sample encode an identical CDR3 as well. The rearrangement links TRBV7-9 to TRBJ1-1; no clear D. The V gene lost 8 bases and the J gene lost 2 bases, with 12 bases spanning the gap. CDR1 is SEHNR and CDR2 is FQNEAQ in the germline V gene (reference sequence). The CDR3 spans 13 residues. CDR3 DNA: TGTGCCAGCTCTCAGAGCGGAAACACTGAAGCTTTCTTT. Translation: CASSQSGNTEAFF.

The chain recombines TRBV30 with TRBJ2-7; 7 nucleotides align to TRBD1. V was clipped by 8 bases and J by 2 bases; unmatched bases: 6. CDR1 is GTSNPN and CDR2 is SVGIG in the germline V gene (reference sequence). This CDR3 has 12 residues. In DNA form, the CDR3 reads TGTGCCGCGACAGGGAATGCCTACGAGCAGTACTTC. Translated, it gives CAATGNAYEQYF.

V and J are TRBV12-3 or TRBV12-4 and TRBJ2-2; D gene unclear. V dropped 4 bases and J dropped 6 bases, with 9 bases sitting between them. The CDR3 is made up of 13 amino acids. Written as DNA, the CDR3 is TGTGCCAGCAGTTCCGTGGCTCCCGGGGAGCTGTTTTTT. Amino acid sequence: CASSSVAPGELFF.